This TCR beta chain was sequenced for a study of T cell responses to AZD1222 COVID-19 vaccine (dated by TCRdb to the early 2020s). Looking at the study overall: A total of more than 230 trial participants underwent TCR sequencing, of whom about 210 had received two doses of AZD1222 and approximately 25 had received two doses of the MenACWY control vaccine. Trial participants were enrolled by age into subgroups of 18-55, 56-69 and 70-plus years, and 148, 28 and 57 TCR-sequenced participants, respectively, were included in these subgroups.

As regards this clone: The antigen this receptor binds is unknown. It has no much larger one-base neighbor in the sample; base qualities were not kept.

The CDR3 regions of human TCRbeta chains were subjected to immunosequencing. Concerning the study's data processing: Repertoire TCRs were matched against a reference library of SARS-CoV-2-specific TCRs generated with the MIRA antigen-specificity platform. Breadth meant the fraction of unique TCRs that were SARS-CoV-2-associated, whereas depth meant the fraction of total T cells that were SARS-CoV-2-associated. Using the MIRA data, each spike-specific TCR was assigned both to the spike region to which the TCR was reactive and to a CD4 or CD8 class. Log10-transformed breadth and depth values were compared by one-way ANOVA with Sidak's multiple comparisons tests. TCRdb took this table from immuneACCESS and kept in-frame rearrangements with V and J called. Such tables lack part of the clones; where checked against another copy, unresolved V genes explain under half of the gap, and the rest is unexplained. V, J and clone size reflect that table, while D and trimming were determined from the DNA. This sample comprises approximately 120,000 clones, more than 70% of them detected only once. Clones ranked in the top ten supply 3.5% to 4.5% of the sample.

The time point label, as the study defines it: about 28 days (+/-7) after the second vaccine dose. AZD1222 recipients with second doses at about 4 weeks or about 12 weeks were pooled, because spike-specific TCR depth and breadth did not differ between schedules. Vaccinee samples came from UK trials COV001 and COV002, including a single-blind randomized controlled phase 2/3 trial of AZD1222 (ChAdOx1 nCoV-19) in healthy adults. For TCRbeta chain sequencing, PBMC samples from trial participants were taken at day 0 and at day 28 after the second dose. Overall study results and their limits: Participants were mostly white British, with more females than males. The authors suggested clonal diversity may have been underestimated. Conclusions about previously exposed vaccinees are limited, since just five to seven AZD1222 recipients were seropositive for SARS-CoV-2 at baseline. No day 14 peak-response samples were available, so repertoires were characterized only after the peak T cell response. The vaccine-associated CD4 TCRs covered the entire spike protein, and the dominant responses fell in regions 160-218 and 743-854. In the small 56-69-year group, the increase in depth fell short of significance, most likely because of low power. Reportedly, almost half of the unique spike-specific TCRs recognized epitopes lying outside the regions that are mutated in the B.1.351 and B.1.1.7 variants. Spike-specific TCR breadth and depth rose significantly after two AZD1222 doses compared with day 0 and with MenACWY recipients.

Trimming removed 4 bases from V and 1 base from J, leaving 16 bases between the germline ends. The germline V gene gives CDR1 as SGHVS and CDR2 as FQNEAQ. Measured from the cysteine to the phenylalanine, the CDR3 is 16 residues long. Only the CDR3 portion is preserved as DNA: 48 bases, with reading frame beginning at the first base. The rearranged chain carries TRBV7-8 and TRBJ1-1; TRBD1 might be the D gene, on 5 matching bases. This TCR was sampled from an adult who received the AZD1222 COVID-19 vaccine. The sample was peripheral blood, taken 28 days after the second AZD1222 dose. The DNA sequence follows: TGTGCCAGCAGCTATGGGGTGGGGGATTCGAACACTGAAGCTTTCTTT. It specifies CASSYGVGDSNTEAFF.